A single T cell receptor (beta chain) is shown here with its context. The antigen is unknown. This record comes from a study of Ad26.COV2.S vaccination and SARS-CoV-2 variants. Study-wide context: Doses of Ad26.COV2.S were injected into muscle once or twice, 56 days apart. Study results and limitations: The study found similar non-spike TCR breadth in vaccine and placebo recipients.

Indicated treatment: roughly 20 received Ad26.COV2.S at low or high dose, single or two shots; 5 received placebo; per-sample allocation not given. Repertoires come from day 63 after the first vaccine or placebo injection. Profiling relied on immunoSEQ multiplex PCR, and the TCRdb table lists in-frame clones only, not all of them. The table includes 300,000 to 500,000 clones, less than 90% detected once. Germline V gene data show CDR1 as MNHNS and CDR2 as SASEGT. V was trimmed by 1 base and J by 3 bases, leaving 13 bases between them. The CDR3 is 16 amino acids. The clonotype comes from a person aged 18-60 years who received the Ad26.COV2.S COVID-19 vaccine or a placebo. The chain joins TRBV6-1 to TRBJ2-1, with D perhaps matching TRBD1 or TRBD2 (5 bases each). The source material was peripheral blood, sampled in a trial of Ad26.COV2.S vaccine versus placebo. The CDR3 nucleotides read TGTGCCAGCAGTGAAGTAGGGACCGTCCACTACAATGAGCAGTTCTTC. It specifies CASSEVGTVHYNEQFF.